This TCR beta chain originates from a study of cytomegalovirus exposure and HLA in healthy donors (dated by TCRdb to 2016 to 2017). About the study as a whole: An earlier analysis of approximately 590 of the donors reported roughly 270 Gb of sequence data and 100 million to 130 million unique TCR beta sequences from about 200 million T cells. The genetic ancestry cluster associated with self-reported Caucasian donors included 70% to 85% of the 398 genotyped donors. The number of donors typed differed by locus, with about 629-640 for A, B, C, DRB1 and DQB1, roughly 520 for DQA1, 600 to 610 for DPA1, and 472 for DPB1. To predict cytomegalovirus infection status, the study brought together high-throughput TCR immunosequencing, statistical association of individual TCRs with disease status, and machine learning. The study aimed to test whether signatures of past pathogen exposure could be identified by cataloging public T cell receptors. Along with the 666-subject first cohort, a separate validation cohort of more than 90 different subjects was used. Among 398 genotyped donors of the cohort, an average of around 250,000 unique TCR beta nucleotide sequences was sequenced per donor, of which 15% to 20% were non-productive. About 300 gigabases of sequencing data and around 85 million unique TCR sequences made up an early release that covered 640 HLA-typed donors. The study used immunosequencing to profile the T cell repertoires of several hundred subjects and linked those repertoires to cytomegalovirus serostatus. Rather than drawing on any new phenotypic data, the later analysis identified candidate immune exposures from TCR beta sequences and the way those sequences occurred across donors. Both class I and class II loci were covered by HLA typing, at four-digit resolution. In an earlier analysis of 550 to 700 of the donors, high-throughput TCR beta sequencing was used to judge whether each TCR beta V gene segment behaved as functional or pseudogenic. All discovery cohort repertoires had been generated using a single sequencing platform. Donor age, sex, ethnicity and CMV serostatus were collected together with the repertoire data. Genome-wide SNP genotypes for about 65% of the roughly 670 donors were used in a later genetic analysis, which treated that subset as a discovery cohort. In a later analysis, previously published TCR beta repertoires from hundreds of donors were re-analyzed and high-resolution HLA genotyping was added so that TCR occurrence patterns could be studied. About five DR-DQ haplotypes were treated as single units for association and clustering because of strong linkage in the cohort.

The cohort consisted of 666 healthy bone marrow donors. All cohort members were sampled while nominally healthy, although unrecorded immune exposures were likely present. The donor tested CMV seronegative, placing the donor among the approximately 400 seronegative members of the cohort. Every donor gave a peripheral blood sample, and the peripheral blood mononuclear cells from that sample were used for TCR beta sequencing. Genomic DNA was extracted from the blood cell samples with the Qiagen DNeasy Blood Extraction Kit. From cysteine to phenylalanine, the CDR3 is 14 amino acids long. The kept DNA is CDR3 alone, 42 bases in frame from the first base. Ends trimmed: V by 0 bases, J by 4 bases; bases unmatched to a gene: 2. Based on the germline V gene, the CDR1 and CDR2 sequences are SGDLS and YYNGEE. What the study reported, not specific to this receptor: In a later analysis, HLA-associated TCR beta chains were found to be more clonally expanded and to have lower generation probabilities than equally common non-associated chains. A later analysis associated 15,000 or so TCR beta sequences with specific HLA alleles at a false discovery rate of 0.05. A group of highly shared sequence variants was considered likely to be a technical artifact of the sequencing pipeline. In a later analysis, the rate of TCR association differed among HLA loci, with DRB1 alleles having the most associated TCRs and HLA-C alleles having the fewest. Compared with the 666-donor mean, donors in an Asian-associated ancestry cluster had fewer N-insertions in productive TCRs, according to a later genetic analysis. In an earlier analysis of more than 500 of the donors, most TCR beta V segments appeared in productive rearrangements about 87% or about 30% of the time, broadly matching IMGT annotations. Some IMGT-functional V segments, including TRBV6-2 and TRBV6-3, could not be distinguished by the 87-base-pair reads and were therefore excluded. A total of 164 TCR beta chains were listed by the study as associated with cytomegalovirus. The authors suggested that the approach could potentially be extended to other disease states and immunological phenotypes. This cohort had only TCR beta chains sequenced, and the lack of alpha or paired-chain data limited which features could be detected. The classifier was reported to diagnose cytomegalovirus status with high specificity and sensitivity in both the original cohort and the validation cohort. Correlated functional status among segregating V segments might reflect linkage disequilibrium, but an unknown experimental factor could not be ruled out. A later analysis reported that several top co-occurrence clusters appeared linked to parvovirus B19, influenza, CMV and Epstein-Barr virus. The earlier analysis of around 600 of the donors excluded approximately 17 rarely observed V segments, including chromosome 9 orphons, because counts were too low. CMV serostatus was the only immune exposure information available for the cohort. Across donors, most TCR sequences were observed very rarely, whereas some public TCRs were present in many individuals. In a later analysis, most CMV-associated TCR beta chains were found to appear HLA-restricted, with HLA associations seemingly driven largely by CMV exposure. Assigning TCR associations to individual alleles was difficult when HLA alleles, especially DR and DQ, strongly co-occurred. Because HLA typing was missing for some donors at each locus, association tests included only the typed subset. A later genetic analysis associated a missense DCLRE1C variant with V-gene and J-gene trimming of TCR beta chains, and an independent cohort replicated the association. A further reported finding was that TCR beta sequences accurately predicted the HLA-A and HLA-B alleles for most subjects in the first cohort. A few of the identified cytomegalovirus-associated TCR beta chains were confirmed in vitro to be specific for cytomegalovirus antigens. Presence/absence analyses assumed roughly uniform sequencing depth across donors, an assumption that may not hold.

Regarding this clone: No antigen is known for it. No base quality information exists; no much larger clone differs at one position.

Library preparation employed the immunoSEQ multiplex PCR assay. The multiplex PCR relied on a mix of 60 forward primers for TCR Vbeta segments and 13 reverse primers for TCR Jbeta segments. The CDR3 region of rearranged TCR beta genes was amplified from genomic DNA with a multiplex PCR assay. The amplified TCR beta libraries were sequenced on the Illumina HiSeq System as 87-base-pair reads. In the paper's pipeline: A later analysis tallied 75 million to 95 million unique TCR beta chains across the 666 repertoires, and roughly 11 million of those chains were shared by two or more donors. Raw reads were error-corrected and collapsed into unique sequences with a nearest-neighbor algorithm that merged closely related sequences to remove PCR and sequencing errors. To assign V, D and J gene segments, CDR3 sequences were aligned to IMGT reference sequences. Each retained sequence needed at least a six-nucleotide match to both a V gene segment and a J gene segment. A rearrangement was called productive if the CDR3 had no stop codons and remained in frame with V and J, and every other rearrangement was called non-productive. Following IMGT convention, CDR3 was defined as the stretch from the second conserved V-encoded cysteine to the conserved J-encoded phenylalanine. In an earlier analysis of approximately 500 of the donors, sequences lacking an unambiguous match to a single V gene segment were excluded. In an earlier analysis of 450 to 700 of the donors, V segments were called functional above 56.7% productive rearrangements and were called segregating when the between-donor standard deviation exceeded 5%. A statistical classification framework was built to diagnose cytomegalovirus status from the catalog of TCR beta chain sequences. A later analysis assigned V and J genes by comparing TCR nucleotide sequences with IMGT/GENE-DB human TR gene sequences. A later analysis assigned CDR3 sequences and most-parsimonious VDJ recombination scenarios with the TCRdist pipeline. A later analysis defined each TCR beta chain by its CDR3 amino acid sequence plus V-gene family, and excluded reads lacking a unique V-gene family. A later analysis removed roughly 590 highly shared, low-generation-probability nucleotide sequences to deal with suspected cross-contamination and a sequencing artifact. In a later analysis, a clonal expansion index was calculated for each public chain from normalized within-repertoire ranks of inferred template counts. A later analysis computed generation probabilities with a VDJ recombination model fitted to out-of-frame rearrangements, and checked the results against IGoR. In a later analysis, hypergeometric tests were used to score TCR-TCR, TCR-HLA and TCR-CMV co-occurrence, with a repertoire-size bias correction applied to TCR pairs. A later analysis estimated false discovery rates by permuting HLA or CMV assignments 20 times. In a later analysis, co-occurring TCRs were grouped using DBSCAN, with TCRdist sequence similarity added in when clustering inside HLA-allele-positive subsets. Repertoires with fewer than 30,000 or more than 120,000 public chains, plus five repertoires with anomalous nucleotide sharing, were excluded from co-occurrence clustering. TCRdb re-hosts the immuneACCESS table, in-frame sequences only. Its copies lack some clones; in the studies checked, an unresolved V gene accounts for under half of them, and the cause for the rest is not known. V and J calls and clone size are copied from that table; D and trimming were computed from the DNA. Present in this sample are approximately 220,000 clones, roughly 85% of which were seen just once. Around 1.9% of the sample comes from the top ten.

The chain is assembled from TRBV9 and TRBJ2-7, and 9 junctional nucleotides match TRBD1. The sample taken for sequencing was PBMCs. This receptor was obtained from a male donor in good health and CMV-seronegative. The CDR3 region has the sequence CASSVAGQGYEQYF. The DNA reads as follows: TGTGCCAGCAGCGTAGCTGGACAGGGGTACGAGCAGTACTTC.